These 13 T cell receptor beta chains came from one sample sequenced in a study of blood T cell repertoires in COVID-19. Libraries were prepared by immunoSEQ multiplex PCR; TCRdb keeps only in-frame clonotypes and omits some of them. The data hold 100,000 to 150,000 clones, with 85% to 90% observed a single time. Input material: peripheral blood. The receptor set was obtained from a human donor in a cohort sampled during active COVID-19.

V is TRBV7-9 and J is TRBJ1-2; 9 positions agree with TRBD1. CDR3 length: 14 amino acids. The V segment lost 5 bases and the J segment 1 base; nucleotides outside the gene matches: 2. CDR1 and CDR2 (germline): SEHNR, FQNEAQ (reference sequence). The CDR3 spells CASSPTGGNYGYTF. The CDR3 coding sequence is TGTGCCAGCAGCCCGACAGGGGGTAACTATGGCTACACCTTC.

The chain has TRBV27 and TRBJ1-2, with D possibly TRBD1 on 6 matching bases. Germline CDR1 MNHEY, CDR2 SMNVEV (reference sequence). CDR3 length: 13 residues. V was clipped by 5 bases and J by 8 bases, with 15 bases between them. Written as DNA, the CDR3 is TGTGCCAGCAGTCCGTCGAGGGGGTTCGGCTACACCTTC. This encodes CASSPSRGFGYTF.

The V call is TRBV7-2, the J call TRBJ2-7, with D maybe TRBD2 (6 bases). CDR1 is SGHTA and CDR2 is FQGNSA in the germline V gene. This CDR3 contains 16 residues. Deletions cut 1 base from V and 4 bases from J, with 17 bases between. The CDR3 here is CASSLVWVRDQYEQYF. The CDR3 DNA reads as TGTGCCAGCAGCTTAGTGTGGGTGCGGGACCAATACGAGCAGTACTTC.

The chain is built from TRBV5-6 and TRBJ1-1; 10 bases fit TRBD1. The V gene's germline CDR1 is SGHDT and CDR2 YYEEEE. This CDR3 has 14 amino acids. Germline trimming cut 0 bases from V and 8 bases from J; bases unmatched to any gene: 4. CDR3 region: CASSLAGQGVEAFF. The CDR3 DNA is TGTGCCAGCAGCTTGGCTGGACAGGGGGTGGAAGCTTTCTTT.

This clone appeared a single time. The rearrangement joins TRBV28 to TRBJ2-3, with TRBD1 identical over 7 bases. The CDR3 has 15 amino acids. CDR1 is MDHEN and CDR2 is SYDVKM in the germline V gene. Trimming cost V 5 bases and J 0 bases; bases outside gene matches: 5. CDR3 sequence reads: CASSRQGFSTDTQYF. For the CDR3, the DNA is TGTGCCAGCAGTCGACAGGGCTTCAGCACAGATACGCAGTATTTT.

The rearrangement links TRBV21-1 to TRBJ1-2; the D call in the table, TRBD1, was not verified against the DNA. TRBV21-1 counts as a pseudogene. The CDR3 is 20 residues long. The CDR3 DNA is TGTGCCAGCAGCAAATTTACCGGGACAGGGCGTATTATAGCTAACTATGGCTACACCTTC. As protein: CASSKFTGTGRIIANYGYTF.

The V call is TRBV11-2, the J call TRBJ1-1; possible D gene TRBD1, 6 bases. The CDR3 has 13 amino acids. Per germline, CDR1 SGHAT and CDR2 FQNNGV. The ends were cut back, 6 bases at V and 11 bases at J, with 19 bases in the middle. CDR3 bases: TGTGCCAGCAGTTGGGACATCGGGGAGTATGCTTTCTTT. Translating it yields CASSWDIGEYAFF.

The chain joins TRBV12-5 to TRBJ2-1; 16 bases fit TRBD2. The CDR3 sequence is 17 residues long. Germline lookup yields CDR1 LGHNT and CDR2 FRNRAP. Losses at the gene ends were 6 bases for V and 6 bases for J; bases not matched to a gene: 8. The CDR3 sequence: CASGLPGLAGGRNEQFF. In DNA form, the CDR3 reads TGTGCTAGTGGCCTCCCGGGACTAGCGGGAGGGCGCAATGAGCAGTTCTTC.

This chain connects TRBV11-2 to TRBJ2-7, with TRBD2 matching 9 bases. Trimming took 3 bases from V and 5 from J; bases not matched to a gene: 8. This CDR3 has 15 residues. CDR1 and CDR2 from the germline V gene are SGHAT and FQNNGV. The CDR3 region has the DNA TGTGCCAGCAGCTTCTATGGCGGGAGGGTAGACGAGCAGTACTTC. Residues: CASSFYGGRVDEQYF. The full variable domain, in which reference TRBV11-2 and TRBJ2-7 provide the parts outside the CDR3, is EAGVAQSPRYKIIEKRQSVAFWCNPISGHATLYWYQQILGQGPKLLIQFQNNGVVDDSQLPKDRFSAERLKGVDSTLKIQPAKLEDSAVYLCASSFYGGRVDEQYFGPGTRLTVT.

V and J are TRBV6-5 and TRBJ1-2; 8 bases match TRBD1. CDR3 length equals 15 residues. V trimming: 7 bases; J trimming: 5 bases; junction bases outside the gene matches: 12. CDR1 MNHEY and CDR2 SVGAGI come from the germline V gene. DNA of the CDR3: TGTGCCAGCATAGTACAGGGAACAGGGGGGTATGGCTACACCTTC. Translating it yields CASIVQGTGGYGYTF.

As concerns this clone: Compared with germline, one end of the junction differs, possibly owing to a read error. The chain joins TRBV6-6 to TRBJ1-1; D unresolved. Germline V gene sequence: CDR1 MNHNY, CDR2 SVGAGI (reference sequence). CDR3 length: 15 amino acids. This CDR3 is CASLPWNRGNTKAFF. CDR3 coding DNA: TGTGCCAGCCTCCCCTGGAACCGAGGGAACACTAAAGCTTTCTTT.

V usage is TRBV14 and J usage is TRBJ2-1; 8 bases fit TRBD2. J gave up 4 bases and V 1 base, and 6 bases lay outside the gene matches. CDR1 and CDR2 from the germline V gene are SGHDN and FVKESK. This CDR3 spans 16 amino acids. In DNA form, the CDR3 reads TGTGCCAGCAGCCAAGTTGAGCGGGGGCCTTACAATGAGCAGTTCTTC. Translating gives CASSQVERGPYNEQFF.

This clone was detected a few times. The V and J genes are TRBV6-1 and TRBJ1-5, with D tentatively TRBD1 (6 bases). Trimming took 1 base from V and 3 from J, leaving 13 bases between them. The CDR3 spans 16 residues. Germline V CDR1 and CDR2: MNHNS, SASEGT. The CDR3 protein is CASSEVMGHANQPQHF. The CDR3 nucleotides are TGTGCCAGCAGTGAAGTGATGGGACACGCCAATCAGCCCCAGCATTTT.